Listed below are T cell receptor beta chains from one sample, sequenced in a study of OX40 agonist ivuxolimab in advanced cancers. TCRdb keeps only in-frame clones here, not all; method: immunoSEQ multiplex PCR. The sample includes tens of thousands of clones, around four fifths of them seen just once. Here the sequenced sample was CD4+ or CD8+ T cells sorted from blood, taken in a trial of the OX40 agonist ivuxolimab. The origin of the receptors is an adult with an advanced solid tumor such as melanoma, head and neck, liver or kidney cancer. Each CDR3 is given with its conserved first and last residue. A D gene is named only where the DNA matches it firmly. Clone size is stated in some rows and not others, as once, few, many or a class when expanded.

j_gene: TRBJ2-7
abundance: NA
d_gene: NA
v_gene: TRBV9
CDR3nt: TGTGCCAGCAGCGTAAACATAGGGGAGGACTACGAGCAGTACTTC
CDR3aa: CASSVNIGEDYEQYF

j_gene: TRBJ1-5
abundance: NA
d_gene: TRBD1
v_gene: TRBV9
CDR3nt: TGTGCCAGCAACGCAGGGGGGGCTCTCAATCAGCCCCAGCATTTT
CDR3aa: CASNAGGALNQPQHF

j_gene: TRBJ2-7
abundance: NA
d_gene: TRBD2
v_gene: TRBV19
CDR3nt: TGTGCCAGTAGTCGTACTAGCGGGTCCTACGAGCAGTACTTC
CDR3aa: CASSRTSGSYEQYF

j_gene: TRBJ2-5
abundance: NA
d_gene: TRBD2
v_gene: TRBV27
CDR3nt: TGTGCCAGCAGGCCTTTAGCGGGAGAGAGGGAGACCCAGTACTTC
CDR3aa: CASRPLAGERETQYF

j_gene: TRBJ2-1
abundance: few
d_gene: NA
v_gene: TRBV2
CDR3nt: TGTGCCAGCAGGTCGAAGGGGAGGATGTACAACAATGAGCAGTTCTTC
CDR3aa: CASRSKGRMYNNEQFF

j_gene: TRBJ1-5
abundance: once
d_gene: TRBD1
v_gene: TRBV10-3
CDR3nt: TGTGCCATCAGTGAGGTTTCAGGGGGCAACCAGCCCCAGCATTTT
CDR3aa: CAISEVSGGNQPQHF

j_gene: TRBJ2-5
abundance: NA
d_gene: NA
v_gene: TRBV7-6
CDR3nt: TGTGCCAGCAGCTTAGCCGAGACCCAGTACTTC
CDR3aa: CASSLAETQYF

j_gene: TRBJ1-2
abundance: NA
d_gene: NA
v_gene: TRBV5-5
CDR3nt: TGTGCCAGCAGCTTGGACCCGACTAGTGGCTACACCTTC
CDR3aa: CASSLDPTSGYTF

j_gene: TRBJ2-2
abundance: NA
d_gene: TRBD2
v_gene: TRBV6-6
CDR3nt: TGTGCCAGCGGCTTAGCGGGAGGGTCCGGGGAGCTGTTTTTT
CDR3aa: CASGLAGGSGELFF

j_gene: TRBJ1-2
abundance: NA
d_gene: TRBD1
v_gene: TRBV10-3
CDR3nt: TGTGCCGCCGAGGCCACGGGACAGACCTATGGCTACACCTTC
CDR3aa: CAAEATGQTYGYTF

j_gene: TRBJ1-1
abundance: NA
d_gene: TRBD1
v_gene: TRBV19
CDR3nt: TGTGCCAGTAGCCGAGGACAGGGGAATACGAACACTGAAGCTTTCTTT
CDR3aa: CASSRGQGNTNTEAFF

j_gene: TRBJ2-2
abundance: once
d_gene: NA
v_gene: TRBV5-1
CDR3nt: TGCGCCAGCAGCTTGGGGATAGGAGACACCGGGGAGCTGTTTTTT
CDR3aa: CASSLGIGDTGELFF

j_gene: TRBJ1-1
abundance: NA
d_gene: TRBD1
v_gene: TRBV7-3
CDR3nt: TGTGCCAGCAGCTTCACAGGGGAGACTGAAGCTTTCTTT
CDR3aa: CASSFTGETEAFF

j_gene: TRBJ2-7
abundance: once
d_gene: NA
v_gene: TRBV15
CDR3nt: TGTGCCACCAGCAGAGACACCTACGAGCAGTACTTC
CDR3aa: CATSRDTYEQYF

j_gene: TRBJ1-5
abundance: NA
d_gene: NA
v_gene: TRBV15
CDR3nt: TGTGCCACCAGCAGAGATAAGGGGGATGGCAATCAGCCCCAGCATTTT
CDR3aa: CATSRDKGDGNQPQHF

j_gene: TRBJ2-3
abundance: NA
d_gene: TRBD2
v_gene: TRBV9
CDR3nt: TGTGCCAGCAGCGAGACTAGCGATCCGCGAGAGGCGCAGTATTTT
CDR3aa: CASSETSDPREAQYF

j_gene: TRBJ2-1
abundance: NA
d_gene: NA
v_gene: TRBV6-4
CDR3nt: TGTGCCAGCAGACGGGAGAGCTCCTACAATGAGCAGTTCTTC
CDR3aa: CASRRESSYNEQFF

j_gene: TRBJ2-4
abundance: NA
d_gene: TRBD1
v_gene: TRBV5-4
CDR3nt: TGTGCCAGCAGCTTGTCTGGACAGGGGCTGAACATTCAGTACTTC
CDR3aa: CASSLSGQGLNIQYF

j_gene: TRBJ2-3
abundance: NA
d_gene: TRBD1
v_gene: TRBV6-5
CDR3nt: TGTGCCAGCAGTTGGACAGGGGTGGATACGCAGTATTTT
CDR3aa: CASSWTGVDTQYF

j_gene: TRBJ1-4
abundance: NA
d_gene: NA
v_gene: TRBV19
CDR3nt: TGTGCCAGTAGTATAGTGGCGGCTGCAACTAATGAAAAACTGTTTTTT
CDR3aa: CASSIVAAATNEKLFF

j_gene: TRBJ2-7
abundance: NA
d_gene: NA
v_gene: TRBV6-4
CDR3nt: TGTGCCAGCCTCGGAGGGTCCTTGTACGAGCAGTACTTC
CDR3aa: CASLGGSLYEQYF

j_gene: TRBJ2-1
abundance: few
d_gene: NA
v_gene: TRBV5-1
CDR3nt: TGCGCCAGCAGCTTGGGACAGCCTCACAATGAGCAGTTCTTC
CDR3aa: CASSLGQPHNEQFF

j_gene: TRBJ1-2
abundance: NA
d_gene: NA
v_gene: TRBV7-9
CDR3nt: TGTGCCAGCAGCACCCTCCGGGCCCTGCATGGGGGCTACACCTTC
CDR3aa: CASSTLRALHGGYTF

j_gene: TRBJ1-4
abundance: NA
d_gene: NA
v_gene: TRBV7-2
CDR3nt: TGTGCCAGCAGCTTAGCGCTTAGAGGGGAACTGTTTTTT
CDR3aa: CASSLALRGELFF

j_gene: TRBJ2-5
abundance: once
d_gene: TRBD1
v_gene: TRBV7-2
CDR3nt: TGTGCCAGCAGCTTAGTGGGACCGGGACAGACGATAGAGACCCAGTACTTC
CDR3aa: CASSLVGPGQTIETQYF

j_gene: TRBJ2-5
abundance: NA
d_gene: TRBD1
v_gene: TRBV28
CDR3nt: TGTGCCAGCAGTTTTGTGGGGGGGACAGGGTTCCAAGAGACCCAGTACTTC
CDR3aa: CASSFVGGTGFQETQYF

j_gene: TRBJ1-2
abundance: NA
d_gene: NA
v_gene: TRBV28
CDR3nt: TGTGCCACGGATACAGGGTACTGGGCGGAGTATGGCTACACCTTC
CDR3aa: CATDTGYWAEYGYTF

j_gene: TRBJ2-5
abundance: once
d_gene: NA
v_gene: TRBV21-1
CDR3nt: TGTGCGGAGACGGAAAAGACCCAGTACTTC
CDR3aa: CAETEKTQYF

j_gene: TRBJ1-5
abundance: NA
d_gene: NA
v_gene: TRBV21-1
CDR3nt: TGTGCCAGCTCAACAGGGGAATGTCAGCCCCAGCATTTT
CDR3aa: CASSTGECQPQHF

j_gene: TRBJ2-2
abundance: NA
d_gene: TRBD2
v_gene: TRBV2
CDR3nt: TGTGCCAGCAGTGAGATGACTAGCGGGGGGGAGCTGTTTTTT
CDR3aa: CASSEMTSGGELFF

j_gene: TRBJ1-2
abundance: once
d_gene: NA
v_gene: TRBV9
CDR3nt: TGTGCCAGCAGCGCCCGGGAGGGTTCCTACACCTTC
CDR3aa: CASSAREGSYTF

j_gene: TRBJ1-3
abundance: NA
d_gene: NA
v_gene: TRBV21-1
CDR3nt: TGTGCCAGCAGCACGACAGACAGGGCCCTTGAGGGAAACACCATATATTTT
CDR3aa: CASSTTDRALEGNTIYF

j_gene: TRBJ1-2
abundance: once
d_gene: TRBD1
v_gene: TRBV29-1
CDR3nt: TGCAGCGTGCAGGGGGTAGGAGTGGTTGGCTACACCTTC
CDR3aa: CSVQGVGVVGYTF

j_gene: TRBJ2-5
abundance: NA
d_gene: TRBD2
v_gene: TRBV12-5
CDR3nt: TGTGCTAGTGGCGACCCTGGGACTAGCGGGAGGAGAGAGACCCAGTACTTC
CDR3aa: CASGDPGTSGRRETQYF

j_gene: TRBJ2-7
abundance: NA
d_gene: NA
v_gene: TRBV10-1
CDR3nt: TGCGCCACTCAACAGGGTCCCACCTCCTACGAGCAGTACTTC
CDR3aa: CATQQGPTSYEQYF

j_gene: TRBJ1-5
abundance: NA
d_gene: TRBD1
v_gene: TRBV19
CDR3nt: TGTGCCAGTAGTCAGGACAGGGTAAGATATCAGCCCCAGCATTTT
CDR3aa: CASSQDRVRYQPQHF

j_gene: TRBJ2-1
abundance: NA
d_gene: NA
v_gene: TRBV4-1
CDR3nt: TGCGCCAGCAGCCAAGTGAGACGTGCCGATGAGCAGTTCTTC
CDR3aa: CASSQVRRADEQFF

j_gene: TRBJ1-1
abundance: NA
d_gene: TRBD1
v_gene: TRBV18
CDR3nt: TGTGCCAGCTCACCTCCCCAGGACAGGGAAGCTTTCTTT
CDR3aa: CASSPPQDREAFF

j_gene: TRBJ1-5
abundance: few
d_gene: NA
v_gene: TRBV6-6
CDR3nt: TGTGCCAGCAGTTACGGACAATATAGCAATCAGCCCCAGCATTTT
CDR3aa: CASSYGQYSNQPQHF

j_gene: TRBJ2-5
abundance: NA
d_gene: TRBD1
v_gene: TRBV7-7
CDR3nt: TGTGCTAGCAGTCAACAGGGGTCCCGCCAAGAGACCCAGTACTTC
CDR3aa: CASSQQGSRQETQYF

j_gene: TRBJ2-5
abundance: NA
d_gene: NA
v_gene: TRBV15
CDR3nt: TGTGCCACCAGCGGCCTCCTCGGGGGCTCCGGGGAGACCCAGTACTTC
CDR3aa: CATSGLLGGSGETQYF

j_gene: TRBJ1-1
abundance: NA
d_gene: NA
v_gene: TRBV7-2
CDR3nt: TGTGCCAGCAGCCTAGGGGGGGTTATGAACACTGAAGCTTTCTTT
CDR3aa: CASSLGGVMNTEAFF

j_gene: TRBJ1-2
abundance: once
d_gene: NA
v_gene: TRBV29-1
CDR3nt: TGCAGCGGGGGCGGGGGCACGGGTGGCTATGGCTACACCTTC
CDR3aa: CSGGGGTGGYGYTF